This section outlines one T cell receptor beta chain sequence together with its context. This sample was taken from a study of shared clonotypes between healthy human individuals. Clones were sequenced by immunoSEQ multiplex PCR, and TCRdb holds only the in-frame ones, with some missing. The sample lists about 2.3 million clones, more than 80% occurring once. The sequence derives from a young man in good health. Some clones in this sample may be carry-over from other donors' samples. Sequencing was carried out using naive CD4+ T cells from PBMCs. Subset defined: CD45RA+ positively selected.

The CDR3 protein is CASSFRLPYSYEQYF. In DNA form, the CDR3 reads TGTGCCAGCAGCTTCAGACTCCCATACTCCTACGAGCAGTACTTC. The gene calls are TRBV7-8 and TRBJ2-7, with D unresolved. The CDR3 loop spans 15 amino acids. V was pared by 3 bases and J by 0 bases, with 12 bases between. Germline-derived CDR1 and CDR2 are SGHVS and FQNEAQ.